Each of the 3 T cell receptor beta chains below was sequenced from the same sample in a study of T cells in Graves' hyperthyroidism and ophthalmopathy. Researchers took RNA transcripts and amplified the TCR beta CDR3 regions from them. The study used the HTBI primer set for a first-round RT-PCR of the TCR CDR3. TCRdb recomputed calls from the multiplex PCR reads with MiXCR, one row per CDR3 protein. The table includes roughly 400,000 distinct CDR3 sequences, around an eighth detected once. The sequenced sample consisted of blood. All receptors derive from a man in his fifties or sixties with Graves' ophthalmopathy.

The chain uses TRBV12-3 or TRBV12-4 and TRBJ1-5; D is ambiguous. The length of the CDR3 is 14 residues. Trimming took off 4 bases at V and 6 bases at J, with 13 bases between the two ends. The CDR3 protein is CASSSTWSSQPQHF. In nucleotides, the CDR3 is TGTGCCAGCAGTTCGACCTGGAGTAGTCAGCCCCAGCATTTT.

CDR3 sequence: CASTLGFTSTDTQYF. DNA of the CDR3: TGTGCCAGCACCCTTGGTTTTACTAGCACAGATACGCAGTATTTT. The chain combines TRBV12-3 or TRBV12-4 with TRBJ2-3; no clear D gene. V was pared by 7 bases and J by 0 bases, with 14 bases between. The CDR3 has 15 amino acids.

This chain links TRBV5-1 with TRBJ2-1, with D hard to call. Germline V lookup: CDR1 SGHRS, CDR2 YFSETQ. This CDR3 is 16 amino acids long. V lost 1 base and J 3 bases, leaving 14 bases between the germline ends. The CDR3, as DNA: TGCGCCAGCAGCTTGTCACGCCTGACCTTCTACAATGAGCAGTTCTTC. Translating gives CASSLSRLTFYNEQFF. Full variable domain (missing parts from reference TRBV5-1 and TRBJ2-1): KAGVTQTPRYLIKTRGQQVTLSCSPISGHRSVSWYQQTPGQGLQFLFEYFSETQRNKGNFPGRFSGRQFSNSRSEMNVSTLELGDSALYLCASSLSRLTFYNEQFFGPGTRLTVL.